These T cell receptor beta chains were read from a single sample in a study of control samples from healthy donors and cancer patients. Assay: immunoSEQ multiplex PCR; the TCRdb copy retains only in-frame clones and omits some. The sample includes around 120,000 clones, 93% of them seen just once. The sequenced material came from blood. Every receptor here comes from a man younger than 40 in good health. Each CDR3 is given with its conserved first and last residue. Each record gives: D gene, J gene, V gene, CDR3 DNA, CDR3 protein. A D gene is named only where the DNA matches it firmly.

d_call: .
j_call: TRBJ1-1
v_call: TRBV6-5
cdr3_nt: TGTGCCAGCAGTTACGGGGTTAGTTCCACTGAAGCTTTCTTT
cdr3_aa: CASSYGVSSTEAFF

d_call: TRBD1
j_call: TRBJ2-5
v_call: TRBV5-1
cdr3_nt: TGCGCCAGCAGCCCGCGGGTTACAGGGGGCAAGGAGACCCAGTACTTC
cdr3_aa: CASSPRVTGGKETQYF

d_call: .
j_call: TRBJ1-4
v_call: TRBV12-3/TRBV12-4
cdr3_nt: TGTGCCAGCAGCAGGACCGAAAAACTGTTTTTT
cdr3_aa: CASSRTEKLFF

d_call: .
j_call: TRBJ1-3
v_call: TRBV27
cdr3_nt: TGTGCCAGCAGCCAAGGCAGGGGAGGAAGAAACACCATATATTTT
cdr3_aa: CASSQGRGGRNTIYF

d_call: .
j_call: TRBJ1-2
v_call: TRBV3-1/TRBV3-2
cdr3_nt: TGTGCCAGCAGCCTGGGGACCCACTCAGAATATGGCTACACCTTC
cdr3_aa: CASSLGTHSEYGYTF

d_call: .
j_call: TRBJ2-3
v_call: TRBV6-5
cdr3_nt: TGTGCCAGCGGCCCTTGGGACAGCACAGATACGCAGTATTTT
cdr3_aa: CASGPWDSTDTQYF

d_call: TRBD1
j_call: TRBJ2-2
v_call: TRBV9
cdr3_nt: TGTGCCAGCAGCGCCCGGCGGGGACAGGGAAGCACCGGGGAGCTGTTTTTT
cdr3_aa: CASSARRGQGSTGELFF

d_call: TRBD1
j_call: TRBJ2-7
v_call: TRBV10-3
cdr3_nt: TGTGCCATCAGTGAGTCCCTTCTTCGGGACAGGGTTGCCTACGAGCAGTACTTC
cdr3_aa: CAISESLLRDRVAYEQYF

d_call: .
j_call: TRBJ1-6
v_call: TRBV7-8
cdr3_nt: TGTGCCAGCAGCTTAGGAAGCTCCTATAATTCACCCCTCCACTTT
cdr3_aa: CASSLGSSYNSPLHF

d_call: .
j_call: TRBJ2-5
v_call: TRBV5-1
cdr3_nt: TGCGCCAGCAGCTTGGCCCGGGAGAAAGAGACCCAGTACTTC
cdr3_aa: CASSLAREKETQYF

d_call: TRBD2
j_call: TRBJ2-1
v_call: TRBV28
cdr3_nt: TGTGCCAGCAGCCCGGGACTAGGTCACAATGAGCAGTTCTTC
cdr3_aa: CASSPGLGHNEQFF

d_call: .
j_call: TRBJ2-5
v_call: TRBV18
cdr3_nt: TGTGCCAGCTCACCATTGCAGGGCCAAGAGACCCAGTACTTC
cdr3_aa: CASSPLQGQETQYF

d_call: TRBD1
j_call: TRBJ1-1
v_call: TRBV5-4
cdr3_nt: TGTGCCAGCAACGACAGGGGCACTGAAGCTTTCTTT
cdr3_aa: CASNDRGTEAFF